This entry lists 25 T cell receptor beta chains sequenced from one sample in a study of human T cells and chemical hapten exposure. From the RACE reads, TCRdb called clonotypes with MiXCR, one entry per CDR3 protein. The sample has 75,000 to 90,000 distinct CDR3 sequences, roughly 10% seen once; the top ten hold under 4.5%. The time point: patch test 3, about 24 weeks after DPC sensitization. Treatment: therapeutic diphenylcyclopropenone sensitization with weekly scalp DPC. Specimen: whole blood, collected in connection with sensitization to the hapten diphenylcyclopropenone (DPC). The receptors originated from a woman between 50 and 59 years old with alopecia areata. Some clones in this sample may be carry-over from other donors' samples.

This clonotype was picked up many times. V is TRBV19 and J is TRBJ2-7; maybe TRBD1 (5 bases). V lost 3 bases and J 2 bases, leaving 11 bases between the germline ends. Germline V gene sequence: CDR1 LNHDA, CDR2 SQIVND (reference sequence). The CDR3 contains 14 residues. CDR3 in DNA: TGTGCCAGTAGTATTCGGGCAGGGACCTACGAGCAGTACTTC. Amino acids: CASSIRAGTYEQYF.

This clonotype appeared a single time. This may be a read error: a much more frequent sequence differs by one nucleotide. The chain's CDR3 is CASAAGVPNEQFF. CDR3 in DNA: TGCGCCAGCGCAGCGGGAGTCCCCAATGAGCAGTTCTTC. The gene calls are TRBV5-1 and TRBJ2-1, with 8 bases identical to TRBD2. Germline V gene sequence: CDR1 SGHRS, CDR2 YFSETQ. The CDR3 is 13 amino acids. Germline trimming cut 7 bases from V and 6 bases from J; bases unmatched to any gene: 6.

The rearrangement joins TRBV29-1 to TRBJ2-3; D unresolved. CDR1 and CDR2 (germline): SQVTM, ANQGSEA. Deletions cut 4 bases from V and 0 bases from J, with 11 bases between. This CDR3 is 14 amino acids long. DNA of the CDR3: TGCAGCGTTGGGAAAGTTTCTAGCACAGATACGCAGTATTTT. Translating it yields CSVGKVSSTDTQYF.

The chain links TRBV29-1 to TRBJ2-7; TRBD2 matches at 8 bases. The CDR3 length is 13 residues. Germline CDR1 reads SQVTM; CDR2 reads ANQGSEA. The junction had 7 bases not matched to a gene; V was cut back by 6 bases and J by 3 bases. This chain's CDR3 is CSVLWTSSYEQYF. CDR3 bases: TGCAGCGTCCTGTGGACTAGCAGCTACGAGCAGTACTTC.

In this sample, this clonotype turned up many times. V usage is TRBV11-2 and J usage is TRBJ2-1; no reliable D call. Germline CDR1 reads SGHAT; CDR2 reads FQNNGV. V dropped 5 bases and J dropped 8 bases, with 10 bases sitting between them. This CDR3 contains 12 residues. This CDR3 reads CASSNVVDEQFF. CDR3 nucleotides: TGTGCCAGCAGCAACGTGGTGGATGAGCAGTTCTTC.

This clonotype was recorded many times. The chain combines TRBV12-3 or TRBV12-4 with TRBJ2-1; D not certain. The CDR3 totals 14 residues. Between the trimmed V and J ends, which lost 10 bases and 0 bases, there was a span of 13 bases. The CDR3 reads CATSHRSSYNEQFF. For the CDR3, the DNA is TGTGCCACGAGCCATAGGAGCTCCTACAATGAGCAGTTCTTC.

V and J are TRBV12-3 or TRBV12-4 and TRBJ2-2, with D maybe TRBD1 (6 bases). Trimming shortened V by 5 bases and J by 7 bases, and 14 bases separated the two germline ends. The CDR3 spans 14 residues. CDR3 nucleotides: TGTGCCAGCAGTCCGGACAGCATCGGCGGGGAGCTGTTTTTT. Its protein is CASSPDSIGGELFF.

The chain has TRBV24-1 and TRBJ1-4; TRBD1 might be the D (6 bases). The germline gives CDR1 KGHDR, CDR2 SFDVKD. This CDR3 comprises 17 residues. Trimming removed 2 bases at V and 8 bases at J, with 20 bases between. The CDR3 coding sequence is TGTGCCACCAGTGATTGGGGGCACTCACCGGGCGTCGAAAAACTGTTTTTT. This encodes CATSDWGHSPGVEKLFF.

A note on this clonotype: A read error may explain this, as a much larger clone is one base away. The chain carries TRBV11-1 and TRBJ2-1; 7 bases align to TRBD2. V gave up 6 bases and J gave up 5 bases; unmatched junction bases: 1. Germline V gives CDR1 SGHAT, CDR2 FQDESV (reference sequence). The CDR3 runs to 12 residues. This CDR3 reads CASRGTNNEQFF. The CDR3 DNA reads as TGTGCCAGCAGAGGGACTAACAATGAGCAGTTCTTC.

A remark on this clonotype: The junction and the germline gene differ at one end; a read error may be behind it. V is TRBV12-3 or TRBV12-4 and J is TRBJ1-2; D remains ambiguous. The CDR3 covers 11 residues. This CDR3 reads CAGRSEPGYTF. Written as DNA, the CDR3 is TGTGCCGGCAGGTCGGAGCCTGGCTACACCTTC.

This clonotype was seen only a few times. The rearrangement links TRBV6-5 to TRBJ2-1, with 9 bases lining up with TRBD2. After removal of 6 bases from V and 5 bases from J, the junction contained 8 bases not matched to a gene. Germline V gene sequence: CDR1 MNHEY, CDR2 SVGAGI. The CDR3 sequence is 15 residues long. CDR3 in amino acids: CASSTGTSLHNEQFF. DNA for the CDR3: TGTGCCAGCAGCACCGGGACTAGCCTCCACAATGAGCAGTTCTTC.

The V and J genes are TRBV20-1 and TRBJ2-4; D ambiguous. The germline gives CDR1 DFQATT, CDR2 SNEGSKA (reference sequence). Between the trimmed V and J ends, which lost 6 bases and 10 bases, there was a span of 16 bases. The CDR3 runs to 12 residues. The CDR3 spells CSANLGHLIQYF. The CDR3, as DNA: TGCAGTGCAAACTTGGGCCATTTGATTCAGTACTTC.

This clonotype occurred many times. The chain links TRBV28 to TRBJ2-7; D remains unclear. CDR1 and CDR2 from the germline V gene are MDHEN and SYDVKM. Trimming stripped 6 bases from V and 1 base from J, with 10 bases between. The CDR3 length is 13 residues. The DNA for the CDR3 is TGTGCCAGCAGAGGAGTGACATCCTACGAGCAGTACTTC. Translating gives CASRGVTSYEQYF.

Comment on this clonotype: A much larger clone lies a single base off, so this may be a read error. The DNA is omitted, as the CDR3 cannot be located on it reliably, and the CDR3 follows TCRdb's listing. The chain links TRBV7-2 to TRBJ2-5; TRBD2 was called by the table and not checked on the DNA. CDR1 is SGHTA and CDR2 is FQGNSA in the germline V gene. The CDR3 is 16 residues long, counting both termini. The CDR3 reads CASSSSFAGGTETRYF.

This clonotype was recorded many times. This chain connects TRBV5-1 to TRBJ2-3; possibly TRBD1 for D (6 bases). CDR1 SGHRS and CDR2 YFSETQ come from the germline V gene. The CDR3 has 14 amino acids. V gave up 4 bases and J gave up 5 bases, with 14 bases separating them. The chain's CDR3 is CASSALQGRDTQYF. The CDR3 region has the DNA TGCGCCAGCAGCGCTCTCCAGGGGAGAGATACGCAGTATTTT.

There are many counts of this clonotype. The chain has TRBV20-1 and TRBJ2-1; 8 nucleotides agree with TRBD2. CDR3 length equals 14 residues. Germline V gene lookup returns CDR1 DFQATT and CDR2 SNEGSKA (reference sequence). V trimming: 1 base; J trimming: 6 bases; junction bases outside the gene matches: 5. CDR3 protein: CSARVGSGSNEQFF. In nucleotides, the CDR3 is TGCAGTGCTAGAGTGGGAAGCGGGAGCAATGAGCAGTTCTTC.

The chain combines TRBV5-4 with TRBJ2-1; perhaps TRBD2 as D (6 bases). Trimming stripped 5 bases from V and 8 bases from J, with 20 bases between. CDR1 SGHNT and CDR2 YYREEE come from the germline V gene (reference sequence). The length of the CDR3 is 15 residues. In DNA, the CDR3 is TGTGCCAGCAGGCCAACTCGGGGAGGTAGTTATGAGCAGTTCTTC. It translates to CASRPTRGGSYEQFF.

The chain carries TRBV11-3 and TRBJ2-7, with a tentative D call TRBD1 (6 bases). V was clipped by 1 base and J by 7 bases, with 14 bases between them. The germline gives CDR1 SGHNT, CDR2 YENEEA. The CDR3 covers 14 residues. In DNA, the CDR3 is TGTGCCAGCAGCTTAGTGGCAGGGGCAAAGGAGCAGTACTTC. Translated: CASSLVAGAKEQYF.

This clonotype was seen more than once but under ten times. The CDR3 DNA reads as TGTGCCAGCAGCTTGGACAGGGATAACGACGAGCAGTACTTC. Its protein is CASSLDRDNDEQYF. The V gene is TRBV7-9, the J gene TRBJ2-7; 8 nucleotides agree with TRBD1. CDR3 length: 14 residues. Trimming took 3 bases from V and 5 from J; bases not matched to a gene: 6. Looked up from germline, CDR1 is SEHNR and CDR2 is FQNEAQ (reference sequence).

The table lists this clonotype with a few counts. This chain links TRBV15 with TRBJ1-1; D gene uncertain. In germline, CDR1 is LNHNV, CDR2 YYDKDF (reference sequence). The CDR3 is 13 residues long. The V gene lost 5 bases and the J gene lost 1 base, with 8 bases spanning the gap. CDR3 DNA: TGTGCCACCAGCCCCCGCTCGAACACTGAAGCTTTCTTT. The encoded protein is CATSPRSNTEAFF.

On this clonotype: Being one base from a much bigger clone, this may be a read error. The genes are TRBV7-9 and TRBJ2-3; D gene ambiguous. The CDR3 has 14 amino acids. Looked up from germline, CDR1 is SEHNR and CDR2 is FQNEAQ (reference sequence). CDR3 in amino acids: CARSLSQSTDTQYF. In DNA, the CDR3 is TGTGCCAGGAGCTTAAGCCAAAGCACAGATACGCAGTATTTT.

This sequence joins TRBV28 and TRBJ1-5, with D possibly TRBD1 on 5 matching bases. The length of the CDR3 is 13 residues. Trimming pared 7 bases from V and 3 bases from J, leaving 10 bases between. Germline V gene sequence: CDR1 MDHEN, CDR2 SYDVKM. The CDR3: CASTGTANQPQHF. The CDR3 region has the DNA TGTGCCAGCACCGGGACGGCCAATCAGCCCCAGCATTTT.

With respect to this clonotype: A much more abundant neighbour one base away suggests this may be a read error. The rearrangement uses TRBV6-5 and TRBJ2-1; D is unresolved. V was shortened by 2 bases and J by 10 bases, with 15 bases between the two germline ends. There are 14 residues in the CDR3. Germline CDR1 is MNHEY and CDR2 is SVGAGI. CDR3 DNA: TGTGCCAGCAGTTACCGGCTAGTCGACGAAGAGCAGTTCTTC. Protein sequence: CASSYRLVDEEQFF.

This clonotype was detected many times. The chain uses TRBV7-2 and TRBJ2-7; tentatively, D is TRBD1 (6 bases). Germline V gene sequence: CDR1 SGHTA, CDR2 FQGNSA. Trimming left V 3 bases short and J 6 bases short, with 12 bases between. CDR3 length: 13 residues. CDR3: CASSFTGSVEQYF. CDR3 sequence (DNA): TGTGCCAGCAGCTTCACAGGGTCGGTCGAGCAGTACTTC.

The V and J genes are TRBV5-1 and TRBJ2-1; D tentatively reads TRBD1 or TRBD2 (5 bases each). The CDR3 runs to 14 residues. Trimming took off 3 bases at V and 4 bases at J, with 11 bases between the two ends. CDR1 is SGHRS, CDR2 YFSETQ, per germline. CDR3 nucleotides: TGCGCCAGCAGCTCCCCTGAGGGGTACAATGAGCAGTTCTTC. It encodes CASSSPEGYNEQFF.